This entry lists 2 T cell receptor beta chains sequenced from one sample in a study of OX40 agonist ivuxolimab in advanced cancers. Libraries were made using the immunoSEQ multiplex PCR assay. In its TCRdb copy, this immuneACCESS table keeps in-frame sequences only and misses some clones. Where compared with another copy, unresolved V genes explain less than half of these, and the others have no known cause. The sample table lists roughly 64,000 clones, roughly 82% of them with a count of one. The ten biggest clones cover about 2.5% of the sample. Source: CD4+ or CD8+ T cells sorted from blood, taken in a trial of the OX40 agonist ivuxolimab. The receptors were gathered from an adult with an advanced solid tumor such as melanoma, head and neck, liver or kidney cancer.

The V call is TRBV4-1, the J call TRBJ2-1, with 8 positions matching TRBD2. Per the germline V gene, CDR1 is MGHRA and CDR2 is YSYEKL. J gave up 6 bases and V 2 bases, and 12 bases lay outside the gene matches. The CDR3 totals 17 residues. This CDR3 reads CASSQPRRGTRANEQFF. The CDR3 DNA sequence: TGCGCCAGCAGCCAACCCAGGAGGGGGACTAGGGCCAATGAGCAGTTCTTC.

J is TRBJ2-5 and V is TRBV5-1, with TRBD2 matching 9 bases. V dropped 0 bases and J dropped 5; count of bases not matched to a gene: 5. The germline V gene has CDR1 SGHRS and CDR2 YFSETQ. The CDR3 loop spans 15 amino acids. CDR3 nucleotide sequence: TGCGCCAGCAGCTTGGGCGGGAGGGAAGATGAGACCCAGTACTTC. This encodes CASSLGGREDETQYF.